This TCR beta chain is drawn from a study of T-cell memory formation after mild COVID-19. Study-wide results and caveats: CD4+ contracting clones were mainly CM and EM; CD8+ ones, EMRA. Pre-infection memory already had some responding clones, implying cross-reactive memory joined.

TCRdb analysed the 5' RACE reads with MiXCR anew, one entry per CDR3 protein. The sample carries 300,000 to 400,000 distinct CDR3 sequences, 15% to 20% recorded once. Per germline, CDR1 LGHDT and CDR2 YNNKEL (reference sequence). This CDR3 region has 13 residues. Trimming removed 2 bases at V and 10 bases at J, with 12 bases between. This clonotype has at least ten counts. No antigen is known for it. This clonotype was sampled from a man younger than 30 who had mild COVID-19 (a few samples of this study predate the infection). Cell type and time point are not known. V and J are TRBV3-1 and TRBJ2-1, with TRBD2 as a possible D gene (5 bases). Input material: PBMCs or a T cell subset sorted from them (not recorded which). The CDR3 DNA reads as TGTGCCAGCAGCCAATTCCTGGGAGTCGAGCAGTTCTTC. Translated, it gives CASSQFLGVEQFF.